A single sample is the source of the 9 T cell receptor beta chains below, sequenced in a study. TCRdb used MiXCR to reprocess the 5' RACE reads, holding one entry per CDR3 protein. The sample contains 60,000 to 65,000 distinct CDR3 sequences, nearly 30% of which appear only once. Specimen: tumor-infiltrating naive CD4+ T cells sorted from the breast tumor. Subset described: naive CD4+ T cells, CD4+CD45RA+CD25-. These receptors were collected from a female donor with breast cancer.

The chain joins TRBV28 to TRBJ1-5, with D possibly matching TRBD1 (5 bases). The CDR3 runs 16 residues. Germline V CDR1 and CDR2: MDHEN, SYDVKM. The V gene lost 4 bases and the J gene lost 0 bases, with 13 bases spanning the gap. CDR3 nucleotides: TGTGCCAGCAGTTCCCGGACACAACCTAGCAATCAGCCCCAGCATTTT. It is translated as CASSSRTQPSNQPQHF.

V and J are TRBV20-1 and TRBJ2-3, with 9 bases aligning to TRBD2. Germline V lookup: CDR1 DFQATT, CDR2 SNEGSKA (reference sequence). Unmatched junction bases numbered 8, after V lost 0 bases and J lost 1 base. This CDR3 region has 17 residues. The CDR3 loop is CSARDPGAGGGTDTQYF. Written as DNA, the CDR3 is TGCAGTGCTAGAGATCCGGGAGCGGGGGGAGGCACAGATACGCAGTATTTT.

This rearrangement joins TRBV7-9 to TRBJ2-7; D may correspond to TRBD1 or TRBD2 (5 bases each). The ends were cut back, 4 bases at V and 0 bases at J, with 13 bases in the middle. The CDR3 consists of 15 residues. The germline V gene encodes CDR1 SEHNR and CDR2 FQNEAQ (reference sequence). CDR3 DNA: TGTGCCAGCAGCTCGGGACGTCTCCTCTCCTACGAGCAGTACTTC. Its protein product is CASSSGRLLSYEQYF.

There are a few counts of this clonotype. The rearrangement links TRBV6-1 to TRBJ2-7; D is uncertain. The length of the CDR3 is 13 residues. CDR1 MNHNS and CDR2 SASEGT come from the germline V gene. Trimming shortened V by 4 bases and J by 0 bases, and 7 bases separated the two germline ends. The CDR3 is CASSAGLSYEQYF. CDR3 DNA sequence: TGTGCCAGCAGTGCCGGGCTCTCCTACGAGCAGTACTTC.

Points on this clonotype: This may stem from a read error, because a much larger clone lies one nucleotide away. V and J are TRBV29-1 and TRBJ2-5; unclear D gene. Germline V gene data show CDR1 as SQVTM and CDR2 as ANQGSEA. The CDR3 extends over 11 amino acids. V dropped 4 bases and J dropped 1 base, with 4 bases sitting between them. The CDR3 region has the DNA TGCAGCGTTGGTACCCAAGAGACCCAGTACTTC. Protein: CSVGTQETQYF. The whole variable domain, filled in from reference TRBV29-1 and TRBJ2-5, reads SAVISQKPSRDICQRGTSLTIQCQVDSQVTMMFWYRQQPGQSLTLIATANQGSEATYESGFVIDKFPISRPNLTFSTLTVSNMSPEDSSIYLCSVGTQETQYFGPGTRLLVL.

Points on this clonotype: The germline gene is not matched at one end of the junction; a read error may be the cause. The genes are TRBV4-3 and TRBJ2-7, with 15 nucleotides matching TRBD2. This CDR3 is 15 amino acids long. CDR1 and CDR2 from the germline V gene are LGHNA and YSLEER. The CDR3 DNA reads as TGCGCCGGCAGCCTGGGACTAGCGGGAGGTGACGAGCAGTACTTC. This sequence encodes CAGSLGLAGGDEQYF.

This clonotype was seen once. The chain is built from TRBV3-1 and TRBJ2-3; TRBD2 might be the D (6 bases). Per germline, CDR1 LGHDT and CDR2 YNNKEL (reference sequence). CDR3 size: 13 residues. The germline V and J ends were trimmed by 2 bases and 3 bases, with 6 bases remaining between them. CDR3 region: CASSQRGTDTQYF. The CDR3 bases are TGTGCCAGCAGCCAACGGGGGACAGATACGCAGTATTTT.

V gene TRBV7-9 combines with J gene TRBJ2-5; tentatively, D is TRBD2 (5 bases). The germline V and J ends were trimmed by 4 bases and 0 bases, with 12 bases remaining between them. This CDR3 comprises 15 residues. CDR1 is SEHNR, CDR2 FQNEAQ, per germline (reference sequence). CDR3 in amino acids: CASSSGVSNQETQYF. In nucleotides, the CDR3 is TGTGCCAGCAGCTCCGGGGTGTCGAACCAAGAGACCCAGTACTTC.

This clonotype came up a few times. The DNA of the CDR3 is TGCGCCAGCAGCTTGGCCGCGGGGGCGCCCGGACCGGGCAATGAGCAGTTCTTC. It translates to CASSLAAGAPGPGNEQFF. The chain has TRBV5-1 and TRBJ2-1; weak D call: TRBD2 (7 bases). Germline CDR1 reads SGHRS; CDR2 reads YFSETQ. Trimming left V 0 bases short and J 6 bases short, with 22 bases between. This CDR3 comprises 18 residues.